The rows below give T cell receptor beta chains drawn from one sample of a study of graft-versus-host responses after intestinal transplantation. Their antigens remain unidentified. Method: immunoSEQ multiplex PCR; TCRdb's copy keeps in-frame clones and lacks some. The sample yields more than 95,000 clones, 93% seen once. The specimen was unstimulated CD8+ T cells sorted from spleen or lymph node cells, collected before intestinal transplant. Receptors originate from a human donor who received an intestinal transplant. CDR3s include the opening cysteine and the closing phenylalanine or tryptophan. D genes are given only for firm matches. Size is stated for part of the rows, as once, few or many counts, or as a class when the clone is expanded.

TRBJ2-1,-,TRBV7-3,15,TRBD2,TGTGCCAGCAGCTTAGGGACTAGCAGTCGGGGGGAGCAGTTCTTC,CASSLGTSSRGEQFF
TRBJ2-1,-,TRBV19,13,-,TGTGCCAGTAGTACAGGCGCCCTTAATGAGCAGTTCTTC,CASSTGALNEQFF
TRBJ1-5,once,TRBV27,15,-,TGTGCCAGCAAACTTACGCGGAATAGCAATCAGCCCCAGCATTTT,CASKLTRNSNQPQHF
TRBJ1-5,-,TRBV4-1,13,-,TGCGCCAGCAGCCAAGGGCTCAGTCAGCCCCAGCATTTT,CASSQGLSQPQHF
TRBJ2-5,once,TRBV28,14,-,TGTGCCAGCAGTTTAATCCGGGAGAGGGAGACCCAGTACTTC,CASSLIRERETQYF
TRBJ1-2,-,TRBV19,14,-,TGTGCCAGTAGCAACACAGGGATCTCTGATGGCTACACCTTC,CASSNTGISDGYTF
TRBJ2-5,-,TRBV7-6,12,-,TGTGCCAGCAGCTTAGTGGAGTATTTGAAGTACTTC,CASSLVEYLKYF
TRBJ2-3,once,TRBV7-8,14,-,TGTGCCAGCAGCTTTGCGTACCGCACAGATACGCAGTATTTT,CASSFAYRTDTQYF
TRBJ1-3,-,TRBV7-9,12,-,TGTGCCAGCGCGATCTCTGGAAACACCATATATTTT,CASAISGNTIYF
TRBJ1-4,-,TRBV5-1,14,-,TGCGCCAGCAGCTCGACAGGCCTCGATGAAAAACTGTTTTTT,CASSSTGLDEKLFF
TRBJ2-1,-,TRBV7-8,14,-,TGTGCCAGCAGCTTCAGGGTCGTGGATTTTGAGCAGTTCTTC,CASSFRVVDFEQFF
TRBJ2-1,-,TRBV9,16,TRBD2,TGTGCCAGCAGCGGCGGGACTACAACCTCATACAATGAGCAGTTCTTC,CASSGGTTTSYNEQFF
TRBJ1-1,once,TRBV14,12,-,TGTGCCAGCAGCGCGGCTGGCGCTGAAGCTTTCTTT,CASSAAGAEAFF
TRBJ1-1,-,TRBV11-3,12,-,TGTGCCAGCAGCAATGGGAACACTGAAGCTTTCTTT,CASSNGNTEAFF
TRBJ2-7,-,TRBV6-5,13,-,TGTGCCAGCAGTTTTCGATATGGGAACGAGCAGTACTTC,CASSFRYGNEQYF
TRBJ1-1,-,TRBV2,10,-,TGTGCCAGCATAGACACTGAAGCTTTCTTT,CASIDTEAFF
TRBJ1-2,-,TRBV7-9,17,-,TGTGCCAGCAGCTTAGAGAGGGGGGTTATTCAGGACTATGGCTACACCTTC,CASSLERGVIQDYGYTF
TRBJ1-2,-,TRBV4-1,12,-,TGCGCCAGCAGCCATCTCTTCCGCGCTATCACCTTC,CASSHLFRAITF
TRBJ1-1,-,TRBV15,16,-,TGTGCCACCAGCAGAGGGGGGGCAGGCGCGAACACTGAAGCTTTCTTT,CATSRGGAGANTEAFF
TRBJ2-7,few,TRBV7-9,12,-,TGTGCCAGCAGCAATCCCCCCTACGAGCAGTACTTC,CASSNPPYEQYF
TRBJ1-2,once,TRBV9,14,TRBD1,TGTGCCAGCAGCGAAAATACAGGGGCCTATGGCTACACCTTC,CASSENTGAYGYTF